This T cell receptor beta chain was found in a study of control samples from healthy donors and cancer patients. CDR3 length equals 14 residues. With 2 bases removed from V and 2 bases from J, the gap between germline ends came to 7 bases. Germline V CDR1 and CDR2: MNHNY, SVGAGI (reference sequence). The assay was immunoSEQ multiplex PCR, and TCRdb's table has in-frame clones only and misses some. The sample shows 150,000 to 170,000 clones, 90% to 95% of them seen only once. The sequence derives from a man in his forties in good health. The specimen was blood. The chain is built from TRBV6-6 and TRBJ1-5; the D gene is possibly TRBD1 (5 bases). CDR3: CASSYGGGNQPQHF. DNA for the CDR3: TGTGCCAGCAGTTACGGGGGTGGCAATCAGCCCCAGCATTTT.